A single sample gave rise to the 32 T cell receptor beta chains below, sequenced in a study of blood T cell repertoires in COVID-19. Only in-frame clones appear in the TCRdb table, and some are missing; sequencing was by immunoSEQ multiplex PCR. The data contain roughly 100,000 clones, 87% of them seen just once; the ten biggest clones take up 2.5% to 3.5%. Sequenced material: peripheral blood. The receptor source for this set is a man aged 45-65 years in a cohort sampled during active COVID-19.

The rearrangement uses TRBV7-6 and TRBJ2-2, with 7 bases aligning to TRBD2. Germline CDR1 is SGHVS and CDR2 is FNYEAQ. Trimming cost V 3 bases and J 2 bases; bases outside gene matches: 12. The CDR3 runs to 18 residues. The CDR3, as DNA: TGTGCCAGCAGCTTGGACGTTTTGGCGGGGGTTAACACCGGGGAGCTGTTTTTT. Translating it yields CASSLDVLAGVNTGELFF.

The CDR3 loop is CASPPGLKETQYF. The CDR3 coding sequence is TGTGCCAGTCCTCCGGGACTAAAAGAGACCCAGTACTTC. The V gene is TRBV27, the J gene TRBJ2-5; 7 nucleotides match TRBD2. V shed 9 bases, J shed 3 bases, and the junction held 7 bases outside the gene matches. CDR1 is MNHEY, CDR2 SMNVEV, per germline (reference sequence). The length of the CDR3 is 13 residues.

Only one count was recorded for this clone. The chain couples TRBV19 to TRBJ1-4; 9 nucleotides line up with TRBD1. CDR3 length: 13 amino acids. V shed 9 bases and J 6 bases; nucleotides not matched to a gene: 5. The germline V gene has CDR1 LNHDA and CDR2 SQIVND (reference sequence). In nucleotides, the CDR3 is TGTGCCAGCCACAGGGGGCCGCATGAAAAACTGTTTTTT. Its protein is CASHRGPHEKLFF.

This sequence joins TRBV5-6 and TRBJ1-1; D not certain. This CDR3 is built from 15 residues. Germline V gene sequence: CDR1 SGHDT, CDR2 YYEEEE. V was cut by 0 bases and J by 5 bases, with 14 bases left in between. The chain's CDR3 is CASSLVGLGGTEAFF. DNA for the CDR3: TGTGCCAGCAGCTTGGTGGGGTTAGGAGGTACTGAAGCTTTCTTT.

The chain has TRBV20-1 and TRBJ1-2; D uncertain. This CDR3 is 9 amino acids long. Germline V CDR1 and CDR2: DFQATT, SNEGSKA (reference sequence). The V end was cut by 5 bases, the J end by 6 bases, with 4 bases between. The CDR3 region is CSARDGYTF. CDR3 DNA sequence: TGCAGTGCTCGGGATGGCTACACCTTC.

This clone appeared a few times. The chain uses TRBV3-1 (or the pseudogene TRBV3-2) and TRBJ2-2; possible D gene TRBD2, 5 bases. The germline gives CDR1 LGHDT, CDR2 YNNKEL (reference sequence). V dropped 4 bases and J dropped 7 bases, with 13 bases sitting between them. The CDR3 contains 14 residues. CDR3 DNA sequence: TGTGCCAGCAGCCTCCGGGGAATGGACGGGGAGCTGTTTTTT. Translation: CASSLRGMDGELFF.

The genes are TRBV18 and TRBJ1-3; 7 bases are a match to TRBD1. This CDR3 contains 16 residues. The trim removed 1 base at V and 0 bases at J, leaving 3 bases unmatched. The germline CDR1 and CDR2 sequences are KGHSH and LQKENI. The CDR3 loop is CASSPQRQGSGNTIYF. The CDR3 coding sequence is TGTGCCAGCTCACCACAGAGACAGGGCTCTGGAAACACCATATATTTT.

This chain uses TRBV19 with TRBJ1-5; unclear D gene. V was cut by 3 bases and J by 3 bases, with 15 bases left in between. This CDR3 has 16 residues. Germline V gives CDR1 LNHDA, CDR2 SQIVND (reference sequence). The CDR3 DNA sequence: TGTGCCAGTAGTATTGGCAGGTCGAGGGACAATCAGCCCCAGCATTTT. Translation gives CASSIGRSRDNQPQHF.

The chain links TRBV7-8 to TRBJ2-2; D gene uncertain. This CDR3 comprises 14 residues. Germline V gene lookup returns CDR1 SGHVS and CDR2 FQNEAQ. Trimming removed 1 base from V and 8 bases from J, with 11 bases in between. The CDR3 protein is CASSLVGTWGELFF. In nucleotides, the CDR3 is TGTGCCAGCAGCTTAGTGGGCACCTGGGGGGAGCTGTTTTTT.

V gene TRBV19 combines with J gene TRBJ2-6; 8 bases fit TRBD1. Losses at the gene ends were 2 bases for V and 0 bases for J; bases not matched to a gene: 9. Per the germline V gene, CDR1 is LNHDA and CDR2 is SQIVND (reference sequence). The CDR3 is 19 residues long. As DNA, the CDR3 is TGTGCCAGTAGTATAATCCCGGGACAGGCGAGCTCTGGGGCCAACGTCCTGACTTTC. It yields the protein CASSIIPGQASSGANVLTF.

The V call is TRBV5-1, the J call TRBJ2-2, with a possible D match to TRBD2 (6 bases). The CDR3 runs 15 residues. With 0 bases removed from V and 5 bases from J, the gap between germline ends came to 11 bases. CDR1 SGHRS and CDR2 YFSETQ come from the germline V gene. CDR3 sequence reads: CASSLESAGTGELFF. Here the CDR3 DNA reads TGCGCCAGCAGCTTGGAATCTGCGGGGACCGGGGAGCTGTTTTTT.

The V and J genes are TRBV29-1 and TRBJ2-2; TRBD2 matches 9 bases. CDR3 length: 17 amino acids. Germline CDR1 is SQVTM and CDR2 is ANQGSEA. V shed 3 bases and J 7 bases; nucleotides not matched to a gene: 15. The chain's CDR3 is CSVELERGGASVGELFF. CDR3 in DNA: TGCAGCGTTGAGCTAGAACGCGGGGGGGCTTCGGTCGGGGAGCTGTTTTTT.

CDR3 region: CASSSQTGGREQPQHF. CDR3 DNA: TGTGCCAGCAGCTCACAGACCGGAGGACGGGAGCAGCCCCAGCATTTT. The chain combines TRBV5-5 with TRBJ1-5; D gene ambiguous. CDR3 length: 16 residues. Germline lookup yields CDR1 SGHKS and CDR2 YYEKEE (reference sequence). V lost 3 bases to trimming and J lost 7 bases, with 20 bases between them.

The genes are TRBV20-1 and TRBJ1-2; D is possibly TRBD1 (5 bases). From germline, CDR1 is DFQATT and CDR2 SNEGSKA (reference sequence). The CDR3 spans 12 residues. V was cut by 3 bases and J by 9 bases, with 14 bases left in between. CDR3 bases: TGCAGTGCTAGTACGGGGGTCGGAAGCTACACCTTC. Translated: CSASTGVGSYTF.

The chain combines TRBV6-6 with TRBJ1-2; TRBD1 might be the D (6 bases). Trimming took 7 bases from V and 8 from J, leaving 23 bases between them. CDR1 and CDR2 from the germline V gene are MNHNY and SVGAGI (reference sequence). The CDR3 has 15 amino acids. The CDR3 loop is CASIKGTDSLWGYTF. Written as DNA, the CDR3 is TGTGCCAGCATTAAGGGGACGGACAGCCTGTGGGGCTACACCTTC.

This clone has only a few counts. The J gene is TRBJ2-7, the V gene TRBV23-1, with D tentatively TRBD1 (6 bases). TRBV23-1 is annotated as an ORF whose role is uncertain. The CDR3 runs 16 residues. Deletions cut 0 bases from V and 4 bases from J, with 16 bases between. The CDR3 coding sequence is TGCGCCAGCAGTCAATCCCCGGACAGTTACTTTTACGAGCAGTACGTC. It codes for CASSQSPDSYFYEQYV.

V gene TRBV6-2 or TRBV6-3 combines with J gene TRBJ2-2; 11 nucleotides agree with TRBD2. The CDR3 consists of 17 residues. The V segment lost 4 bases and the J segment 1 base; nucleotides outside the gene matches: 5. From germline, CDR1 is MNHEY and CDR2 SVGEGT. CDR3 protein: CASSLPTSGRNTGELFF. The CDR3 DNA reads as TGTGCCAGCAGTTTACCTACTAGCGGGAGGAACACCGGGGAGCTGTTTTTT.

The gene calls are TRBV5-6 and TRBJ2-6, with 7 nucleotides matching TRBD1. Germline-derived CDR1 and CDR2 are SGHDT and YYEEEE. This CDR3 is 15 amino acids long. V was pared by 4 bases and J by 11 bases, with 12 bases of the junction left unmatched. CDR3 nucleotide sequence: TGTGCCAGCAGCGACAGGGCCTTAAGGACCGACGTCCTGACTTTC. Residues: CASSDRALRTDVLTF.

The sample holds one count of this clone. V and J are TRBV3-1 (or the pseudogene TRBV3-2) and TRBJ1-1, with TRBD1 identical over 9 bases. Trimming at V came to 5 bases and at J to 5 bases, leaving 3 bases not matched to a gene. The CDR3 has 13 residues. Germline CDR1 is LGHDT and CDR2 is YNNKEL (reference sequence). The chain's CDR3 is CASSGTGRTEAFF. CDR3 coding DNA: TGTGCCAGCAGCGGGACAGGGAGGACTGAAGCTTTCTTT.

The rearrangement joins TRBV5-1 to TRBJ2-2; 10 bases agree with TRBD2. V lost 4 bases and J lost 1; bases outside the gene matches: 4. The CDR3 is 16 amino acids. The germline V gene has CDR1 SGHRS and CDR2 YFSETQ. DNA for the CDR3: TGCGCCAGCAGCGCCCCTAGCGGGGGGAACACCGGGGAGCTGTTTTTT. Translating it yields CASSAPSGGNTGELFF.

This sequence joins TRBV7-2 and TRBJ2-3; 9 nucleotides agree with TRBD2. The length of the CDR3 is 16 residues. Germline V gives CDR1 SGHTA, CDR2 FQGNSA. V lost 5 bases, J lost 5 bases, and 11 bases stayed unmatched. CDR3: CASSKFGGGAKDTQYF. For the CDR3, the DNA is TGTGCCAGCAGCAAGTTCGGCGGGGGGGCCAAAGATACGCAGTATTTT.

This clone appeared a single time. The chain employs TRBV5-4 and TRBJ2-3; 9 bases match TRBD2. The CDR3 runs 15 residues. Germline V lookup: CDR1 SGHNT, CDR2 YYREEE (reference sequence). J gave up 5 bases and V 5 bases, and 9 bases lay outside the gene matches. The CDR3 DNA reads TGTGCCAGCAGTCGTAGCGGGGGCGGACAAGATACGCAGTATTTT. This codes for CASSRSGGGQDTQYF.

The V call is TRBV28, the J call TRBJ2-3, with TRBD2 as a possible D gene (6 bases). The CDR3 covers 13 residues. Between the trimmed V and J ends, which lost 4 bases and 4 bases, there was a span of 9 bases. CDR1 is MDHEN, CDR2 SYDVKM, per germline. CDR3 sequence (DNA): TGTGCCAGCAGTTACGGGGGTGCAGATACGCAGTATTTT. Translating it yields CASSYGGADTQYF. Complete variable domain (other parts from reference TRBV28 and TRBJ2-3): DVKVTQSSRYLVKRTGEKVFLECVQDMDHENMFWYRQDPGLGLRLIYFSYDVKMKEKGDIPEGYSVSREKKERFSLILESASTNQTSMYLCASSYGGADTQYFGPGTRLTVL.

The V gene is TRBV27, the J gene TRBJ1-5; the match to TRBD1 covers 10 bases. Per the germline V gene, CDR1 is MNHEY and CDR2 is SMNVEV (reference sequence). The CDR3 length is 19 residues. V lost 4 bases to trimming and J lost 2 bases; unmatched junction nucleotides: 14. CDR3 residues: CASSWRGTDRGPGNQPQHF. DNA for the CDR3: TGTGCCAGCAGTTGGCGTGGTACTGACAGGGGGCCAGGCAATCAGCCCCAGCATTTT.

The V and J genes are TRBV19 and TRBJ2-2, with a weak D call TRBD2 (7 bases). The CDR3 extends over 15 amino acids. The V end lost 1 base, the J end lost 7 bases, and 13 bases lay between the germline ends. From germline, CDR1 is LNHDA and CDR2 SQIVND (reference sequence). The DNA of the CDR3 is TGTGCCAGTAGTATAGTCGGGGGGCGGGACGGGGAGCTGTTTTTT. The encoded protein is CASSIVGGRDGELFF.

The V call is TRBV18, the J call TRBJ2-1, with D unclear. The germline gives CDR1 KGHSH, CDR2 LQKENI. This CDR3 has 13 residues. Deletions cut 4 bases from V and 0 bases from J, with 4 bases between. The CDR3 nucleotides are TGTGCCAGCTCACTTAACTCCTACAATGAGCAGTTCTTC. Translating gives CASSLNSYNEQFF.

The chain uses TRBV6-5 and TRBJ1-3; 7 bases match TRBD1. The length of the CDR3 is 15 residues. CDR1 is MNHEY, CDR2 SVGAGI, per germline. The ends lost 6 bases at V and 0 bases at J; junction bases unmatched: 5. The DNA for the CDR3 is TGTGCCAGCAGGACGGACAGGCGCTCTGGAAACACCATATATTTT. This gives the protein CASRTDRRSGNTIYF.

This clone was seen more than once but under ten times. The chain links TRBV7-8 to TRBJ1-2; D may be TRBD1 (6 bases). V lost 2 bases to trimming and J lost 2 bases, with 12 bases between them. Germline loops: CDR1 SGHVS, CDR2 FQNEAQ. CDR3 length: 15 residues. CDR3 DNA: TGTGCCAGCAGCTTAAATCACGGGACAAACTATGGCTACACCTTC. It yields the protein CASSLNHGTNYGYTF.

This chain connects TRBV7-2 to TRBJ1-2; D may be TRBD1 (5 bases). The CDR3 is 13 residues long. Trimming took 1 base from V and 8 from J, leaving 11 bases between them. Germline V CDR1 and CDR2: SGHTA, FQGNSA. The CDR3 reads CASSLGGRGGYTF. CDR3 nucleotides: TGTGCCAGCAGCTTAGGGGGCCGAGGCGGCTACACCTTC. Full variable domain (missing parts from reference TRBV7-2 and TRBJ1-2): GAGVSQSPSNKVTEKGKDVELRCDPISGHTALYWYRQSLGQGLEFLIYFQGNSAPDKSGLPSDRFSAERTGGSVSTLTIQRTQQEDSAVYLCASSLGGRGGYTFGSGTRLTVV.

This chain connects TRBV7-2 to TRBJ2-3, with a tentative D call TRBD2 (6 bases). Trimming took 3 bases from V and 0 from J, leaving 16 bases between them. The CDR3 is 17 residues long. Germline values: CDR1 SGHTA, CDR2 FQGNSA. The CDR3 bases are TGTGCCAGCAGCTTCCGGCCTGGGGGGACTAGCACAGATACGCAGTATTTT. This encodes CASSFRPGGTSTDTQYF.

The rearrangement links TRBV19 to TRBJ1-4, with unresolved D. Germline-derived CDR1 and CDR2 are LNHDA and SQIVND (reference sequence). V lost 5 bases and J lost 6, with 10 bases in between. This CDR3 contains 13 residues. CDR3 protein: CASSVRADEKLFF. CDR3 DNA: TGTGCCAGTAGTGTGCGGGCCGATGAAAAACTGTTTTTT.

The chain employs TRBV2 and TRBJ1-6; 7 positions match TRBD1. The V segment lost 7 bases and the J segment 3 bases; nucleotides outside the gene matches: 12. In germline, CDR1 is SNHLY, CDR2 FYNNEI. This CDR3 spans 17 amino acids. The CDR3 is CASKNSGQAVYNSPLHF. The CDR3 DNA sequence: TGTGCCAGCAAAAATTCAGGACAGGCCGTCTATAATTCACCCCTCCACTTT.